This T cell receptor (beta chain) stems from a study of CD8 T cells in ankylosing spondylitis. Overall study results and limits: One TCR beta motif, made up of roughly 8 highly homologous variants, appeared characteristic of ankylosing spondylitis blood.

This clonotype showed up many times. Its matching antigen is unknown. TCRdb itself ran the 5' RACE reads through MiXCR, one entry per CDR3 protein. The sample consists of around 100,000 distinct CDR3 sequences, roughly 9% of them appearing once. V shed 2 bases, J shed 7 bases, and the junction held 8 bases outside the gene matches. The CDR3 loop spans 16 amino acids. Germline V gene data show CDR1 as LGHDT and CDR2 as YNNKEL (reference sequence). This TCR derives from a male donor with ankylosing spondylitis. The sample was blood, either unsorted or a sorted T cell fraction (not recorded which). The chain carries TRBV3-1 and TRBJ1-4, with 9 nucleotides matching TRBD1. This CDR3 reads CASSQFPGQGGEKLFF. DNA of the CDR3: TGTGCCAGCAGCCAATTTCCGGGACAGGGAGGTGAAAAACTGTTTTTT.